Listed below are T cell receptor beta chains from one sample, sequenced in a study of CD8 T cells in ankylosing spondylitis. Via MiXCR, TCRdb re-called the 5' RACE reads, giving one row per CDR3 protein. Of roughly 250,000 distinct CDR3 sequences in the sample, around 9.1% were seen once. Sequences were obtained from blood, either unsorted or a sorted T cell fraction (not recorded which). These TCRs come from a male donor with ankylosing spondylitis or in good health (not recorded which). Each CDR3 is given with its conserved first and last residue. A D gene is named only where the DNA matches it firmly. Expanded clones are given a class, and other clones once, few, many or no size at all.

J: TRBJ1-4; D: .; size: .; V: TRBV20-1; CDR3: CSASPGGEKLFF; DNA: TGCAGTGCTTCACCCGGAGGTGAAAAACTGTTTTTT
J: TRBJ2-1; D: TRBD2; size: .; V: TRBV9; CDR3: CASSSPPGTSFYNEQFF; DNA: TGTGCCAGCAGCTCCCCCCCCGGGACTAGCTTTTACAATGAGCAGTTCTTC
J: TRBJ2-7; D: TRBD2; size: many; V: TRBV20-1; CDR3: CSASWEAGSPYEQYF; DNA: TGCAGTGCTAGTTGGGAAGCGGGGAGTCCCTACGAGCAGTACTTC
J: TRBJ1-5; D: TRBD1; size: many; V: TRBV12-3/TRBV12-4; CDR3: CASSRTGFNQPQHF; DNA: TGTGCCAGCAGCCGGACAGGGTTTAATCAGCCCCAGCATTTT
J: TRBJ2-3; D: .; size: many; V: TRBV11-2; CDR3: CASGKGGAVDTQYF; DNA: TGTGCCAGCGGAAAAGGGGGGGCGGTAGATACGCAGTATTTT
J: TRBJ2-1; D: TRBD2; size: many; V: TRBV18; CDR3: CASSQSPGLAGVNEQFF; DNA: TGTGCCAGCTCTCAGTCCCCGGGACTAGCGGGAGTCAATGAGCAGTTCTTC
J: TRBJ1-2; D: TRBD1; size: many; V: TRBV20-1; CDR3: CSPYFRGANYGYTF; DNA: TGCAGTCCGTACTTCAGGGGGGCTAACTATGGCTACACCTTC
J: TRBJ2-2; D: .; size: .; V: TRBV11-1; CDR3: CASSHRRGGATNTGELFF; DNA: TGTGCCAGCAGCCACCGACGGGGCGGGGCTACGAACACCGGGGAGCTGTTTTTT
J: TRBJ2-4; D: .; size: many; V: TRBV6-5; CDR3: CAVMGVNIQYF; DNA: TGTGCCGTTATGGGAGTAAACATTCAGTACTTC
J: TRBJ2-4; D: TRBD2; size: many; V: TRBV3-1; CDR3: CASSSSGLERNIQYF; DNA: TGTGCCAGCAGCTCATCCGGACTAGAGCGAAACATTCAGTACTTC
J: TRBJ2-5; D: .; size: few; V: TRBV7-2; CDR3: CASSLARAGGKETQYF; DNA: TGTGCCAGCAGCTTAGCGCGCGCGGGTGGAAAAGAGACCCAGTACTTC
J: TRBJ2-3; D: TRBD1; size: many; V: TRBV7-9; CDR3: CASSLRQGAADTQYF; DNA: TGTGCCAGCAGCTTGCGGCAGGGGGCGGCAGATACGCAGTATTTT
J: TRBJ1-6; D: .; size: many; V: TRBV3-1; CDR3: CASSQGGGNSPLHF; DNA: TGTGCCAGCAGCCAGGGGGGTGGGAATTCACCCCTCCACTTT
J: TRBJ1-1; D: .; size: .; V: TRBV5-1; CDR3: CASRPGGGGTEAFF; DNA: TGCGCCAGCCGCCCCGGGGGCGGCGGCACTGAAGCTTTCTTT
J: TRBJ2-3; D: .; size: few; V: TRBV5-1; CDR3: CASSVGPTDTQYF; DNA: TGCGCCAGCAGCGTTGGACCGACAGATACGCAGTATTTT
J: TRBJ2-7; D: TRBD2; size: many; V: TRBV20-1; CDR3: CSAKRTSDYEQYF; DNA: TGCAGTGCTAAAAGGACTAGTGACTACGAGCAGTACTTC
J: TRBJ2-5; D: .; size: many; V: TRBV4-3; CDR3: CASSQDHRYGETQYF; DNA: TGCGCCAGCAGCCAAGATCATAGATACGGGGAGACCCAGTACTTC
J: TRBJ2-5; D: TRBD1; size: many; V: TRBV24-1; CDR3: CATSDPPGQGTETQYF; DNA: TGTGCCACCAGTGATCCTCCGGGACAGGGTACAGAGACCCAGTACTTC
J: TRBJ1-2; D: .; size: many; V: TRBV4-2; CDR3: CASSQDRGGYTF; DNA: TGTGCCAGCAGCCAAGATCGTGGAGGCTACACCTTC
J: TRBJ2-1; D: .; size: .; V: TRBV5-1; CDR3: CASSIDPSSYNEQFF; DNA: TGCGCCAGCAGCATAGACCCCAGCTCCTACAATGAGCAGTTCTTC
J: TRBJ1-1; D: .; size: .; V: TRBV29-1; CDR3: CSVCGRANTEAFF; DNA: TGCAGCGTGTGCGGACGCGCGAACACTGAAGCTTTCTTT
J: TRBJ2-1; D: .; size: many; V: TRBV7-9; CDR3: CASSHRENEQFF; DNA: TGTGCCAGCAGCCACCGGGAAAATGAGCAGTTCTTC
J: TRBJ2-7; D: TRBD2; size: .; V: TRBV27; CDR3: CASSFRRNLAGLTYEQYF; DNA: TGTGCCAGCAGTTTCCGCAGGAACCTAGCGGGGCTTACCTACGAGCAGTACTTC
J: TRBJ1-4; D: TRBD1; size: .; V: TRBV6-1; CDR3: CASSPRTGDSEKLFF; DNA: TGTGCCAGCAGTCCGCGGACAGGGGATAGTGAAAAACTGTTTTTT
J: TRBJ1-2; D: .; size: many; V: TRBV12-3/TRBV12-4; CDR3: CASSLTGREDIGVYGYTF; DNA: TGTGCCAGCAGTTTAACGGGCAGGGAAGACATAGGGGTCTATGGCTACACCTTC
J: TRBJ2-2; D: .; size: .; V: TRBV11-3; CDR3: CAIKGDKNTGELFF; DNA: TGTGCCATCAAGGGAGACAAAAACACCGGGGAGCTGTTTTTT
J: TRBJ1-1; D: .; size: .; V: TRBV5-5; CDR3: CASSSRQGPTEAFF; DNA: TGTGCCAGCAGCTCCCGGCAGGGTCCCACTGAAGCTTTCTTT
J: TRBJ2-3; D: .; size: many; V: TRBV3-1; CDR3: CASSQDLANTQYF; DNA: TGTGCCAGCAGCCAAGATCTTGCGAATACGCAGTATTTT
J: TRBJ2-1; D: .; size: many; V: TRBV6-1; CDR3: CASSRDSSSSYNEQFF; DNA: TGTGCCAGCAGTCGGGACTCCTCGAGCTCCTACAATGAGCAGTTCTTC
J: TRBJ1-1; D: .; size: many; V: TRBV7-2; CDR3: CASSLGILDTEAFF; DNA: TGTGCCAGCAGCTTAGGTATTTTGGACACTGAAGCTTTCTTT
J: TRBJ1-4; D: .; size: many; V: TRBV9; CDR3: CASSVAGLNEKLFF; DNA: TGTGCCAGCAGCGTAGCCGGGCTTAATGAAAAACTGTTTTTT
J: TRBJ2-3; D: .; size: many; V: TRBV9; CDR3: CASSLGWGSTDTQYF; DNA: TGTGCCAGCAGCCTCGGGTGGGGTAGCACAGATACGCAGTATTTT
J: TRBJ2-7; D: .; size: .; V: TRBV30; CDR3: CAWSVSGEQYF; DNA: TGTGCCTGGAGTGTCTCCGGCGAGCAGTACTTC
J: TRBJ2-1; D: .; size: few; V: TRBV20-1; CDR3: CSASREASMVDEQFF; DNA: TGCAGTGCTAGTCGTGAGGCTAGTATGGTTGATGAGCAGTTCTTC
J: TRBJ2-1; D: TRBD2; size: many; V: TRBV6-5; CDR3: CASSYNGVAGGLDEQFF; DNA: TGTGCCAGCAGTTACAATGGGGTAGCGGGGGGGCTCGATGAGCAGTTCTTC
J: TRBJ1-1; D: .; size: many; V: TRBV20-1; CDR3: CSAPTPTTEAFF; DNA: TGCAGTGCGCCGACACCAACCACTGAAGCTTTCTTT